These 14 T cell receptor beta chains were sequenced from one sample in a study of cytomegalovirus exposure and HLA in healthy donors. 60 Vbeta and 13 Jbeta primers were used in PCR. Assay used: immunoSEQ multiplex PCR; TCRdb lists only in-frame clones, some missing. Among 200,000 to 250,000 clones, 75% to 90% were seen once, and the ten largest hold about 3%. Sequencing input: PBMCs. These receptors all come from a woman aged 40 to 50 in good health and CMV-seronegative.

Concerning this clone: Other DNA sequences in this specimen translate into the identical CDR3. This chain links TRBV2 with TRBJ2-7; 11 nucleotides agree with TRBD1. V shed 6 bases and J 6 bases; nucleotides not matched to a gene: 1. CDR3 length equals 12 residues. The germline V gene encodes CDR1 SNHLY and CDR2 FYNNEI. CDR3 DNA sequence: TGTGCCAGCAGGGACAGGGGGCCCGAGCAGTACTTC. It yields the protein CASRDRGPEQYF.

The chain joins TRBV6-5 to TRBJ2-2, with 7 bases fitting TRBD1. The ends lost 0 bases at V and 8 bases at J; junction bases unmatched: 6. The CDR3 runs 15 residues. The germline V gene encodes CDR1 MNHEY and CDR2 SVGAGI. This CDR3 reads CASSYSRQGAGELFF. CDR3 DNA sequence: TGTGCCAGCAGTTACTCGAGACAGGGAGCGGGGGAGCTGTTTTTT.

The chain employs TRBV6-4 and TRBJ2-1; the match to TRBD2 covers 9 bases. Germline lookup yields CDR1 MRHNA and CDR2 SNTAGT. The V and J ends lost 5 bases and 6 bases, in that order; junction bases with no gene match: 8. There are 15 residues in the CDR3. In DNA, the CDR3 is TGTGCCAGCAGTCCCCTAGCGGGATCTGGCAATGAGCAGTTCTTC. It codes for CASSPLAGSGNEQFF.

The V and J genes are TRBV7-9 and TRBJ2-5; D is unclear. The better agreement between TRBJ2-7 and the DNA end casts doubt on the J call. Germline CDR1 and CDR2: SEHNR and FQNEAQ (reference sequence). This CDR3 contains 14 residues. Here the CDR3 DNA reads TGTGCCAGCAGCCCCCCCAGCGAGTCCCACGAGCAGTACTTC. Protein product: CASSPPSESHEQYF.

This clone was seen a handful of times. The J gene is TRBJ1-1, the V gene TRBV11-2; 7 bases align to TRBD1. The trim removed 3 bases at V and 3 bases at J, leaving 4 bases unmatched. This CDR3 spans 14 amino acids. Looked up from germline, CDR1 is SGHAT and CDR2 is FQNNGV. CDR3: CASSLDRIDTEAFF. CDR3 bases: TGTGCCAGCAGCTTGGACAGGATAGACACTGAAGCTTTCTTT.

The chain couples TRBV19 to TRBJ2-7; 7 bases align to TRBD1. The CDR3 is made up of 16 amino acids. V was clipped by 5 bases and J by 6 bases; unmatched bases: 16. The germline V gene encodes CDR1 LNHDA and CDR2 SQIVND (reference sequence). Here the CDR3 reads CASSPYRRGLGAEQYF. The CDR3 nucleotides read TGTGCCAGTAGTCCTTACCGTAGGGGGCTAGGAGCCGAGCAGTACTTC. Together with reference TRBV19 and TRBJ2-7, the CDR3 gives the full variable domain: DGGITQSPKYLFRKEGQNVTLSCEQNLNHDAMYWYRQDPGQGLRLIYYSQIVNDFQKGDIAEGYSVSREKKESFPLTVTSAQKNPTAFYLCASSPYRRGLGAEQYFGPGTRLTVT.

V gene TRBV5-6 combines with J gene TRBJ2-4; 7 bases match TRBD2. V was pared by 5 bases and J by 4 bases, with 9 bases of the junction left unmatched. Germline CDR1 and CDR2: SGHDT and YYEEEE. This CDR3 spans 15 amino acids. DNA of the CDR3: TGTGCCAGCAGTCTACGGACTAGAGGGAAAAACATTCAGTACTTC. This gives the protein CASSLRTRGKNIQYF.

The chain uses TRBV5-1 and TRBJ2-3, with TRBD2 matching 9 bases. From germline, CDR1 is SGHRS and CDR2 YFSETQ. Trimming removed 2 bases from V and 4 bases from J; junction bases left unmatched: 2. There are 14 residues in the CDR3. The CDR3 coding sequence is TGCGCCAGCAGCTTTAGCGGGAGCTCAGATACGCAGTATTTT. It yields the protein CASSFSGSSDTQYF.

The V and J genes are TRBV7-9 and TRBJ2-2, with TRBD2 matching over 15 bases. This CDR3 spans 16 amino acids. Germline V gives CDR1 SEHNR, CDR2 FQNEAQ (reference sequence). J lost 7 bases, V lost 5 bases, and 5 bases had no gene match. The CDR3 protein is CASSTGLAGGHGELFF. CDR3 bases: TGTGCCAGCAGCACCGGACTAGCGGGAGGGCACGGGGAGCTGTTTTTT. The entire variable domain, with the rest obtained from reference TRBV7-9 and TRBJ2-2, is as follows: DTGVSQNPRHKITKRGQNVTFRCDPISEHNRLYWYRQTLGQGPEFLTYFQNEAQLEKSRLLSDRFSAERPKGSFSTLEIQRTEQGDSAMYLCASSTGLAGGHGELFFGEGSRLTVL.

J is TRBJ2-7 and V is TRBV5-1; TRBD1 aligns across 8 bases. Germline-derived CDR1 and CDR2 are SGHRS and YFSETQ. V was clipped by 0 bases and J by 3 bases; unmatched bases: 8. CDR3 length: 16 residues. In nucleotides, the CDR3 is TGCGCCAGCAGCTTGGCCCCGGGACAGGAATTCTACGAGCAGTACTTC. Encoded protein: CASSLAPGQEFYEQYF.

V gene TRBV9 combines with J gene TRBJ2-7; 9 bases are shared with TRBD2. The CDR3 length is 16 residues. V trimming: 4 bases; J trimming: 2 bases; junction bases outside the gene matches: 10. CDR1 SGDLS and CDR2 YYNGEE come from the germline V gene. The CDR3 protein is CASSPSMASGTYEQYF. CDR3 DNA: TGTGCCAGCAGCCCATCCATGGCTAGCGGGACCTACGAGCAGTACTTC.

The chain has TRBV10-3 and TRBJ1-1; D is uncertain. The CDR3 spans 13 residues. V was trimmed by 4 bases and J by 0 bases, leaving 6 bases between them. CDR1 and CDR2 (germline): ENHRY, SYGVKD. The CDR3 bases are TGTGCCATCAGTGGCGGGGTGAACACTGAAGCTTTCTTT. Translated, it gives CAISGGVNTEAFF.

This sequence joins TRBV4-2 and TRBJ2-7, with 10 bases fitting TRBD2. This CDR3 region has 16 residues. Germline loops: CDR1 LGHNA, CDR2 YNFKEQ. V lost 1 base and J lost 2; bases outside the gene matches: 5. CDR3 sequence (DNA): TGTGCCAGCAGCCAAGGGGGACTAGCGTTCACCTACGAGCAGTACTTC. Translating gives CASSQGGLAFTYEQYF.

The V and J genes are TRBV10-3 and TRBJ1-6, with TRBD1 matching over 7 bases. This CDR3 has 16 amino acids. V was clipped by 0 bases and J by 6 bases; unmatched bases: 5. CDR1 ENHRY and CDR2 SYGVKD come from the germline V gene. CDR3 nucleotides: TGTGCCATCAGTGAGTCACAGGGACAGCTTAATTCACCCCTCCACTTT. It encodes CAISESQGQLNSPLHF.